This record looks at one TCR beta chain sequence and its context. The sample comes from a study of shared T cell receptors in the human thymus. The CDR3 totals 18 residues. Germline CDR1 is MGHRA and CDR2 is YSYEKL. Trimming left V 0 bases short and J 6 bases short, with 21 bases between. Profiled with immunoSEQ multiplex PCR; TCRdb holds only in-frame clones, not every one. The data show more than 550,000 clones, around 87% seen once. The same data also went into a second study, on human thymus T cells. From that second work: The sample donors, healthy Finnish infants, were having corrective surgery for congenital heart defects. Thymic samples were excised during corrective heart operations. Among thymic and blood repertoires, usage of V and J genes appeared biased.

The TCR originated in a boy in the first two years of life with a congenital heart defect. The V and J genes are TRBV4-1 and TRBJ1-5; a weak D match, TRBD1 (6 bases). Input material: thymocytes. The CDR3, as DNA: TGCGCCAGCAGCCAAGATATTTTACGGGGGGCGTTTAGTCAGCCCCAGCATTTT. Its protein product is CASSQDILRGAFSQPQHF.